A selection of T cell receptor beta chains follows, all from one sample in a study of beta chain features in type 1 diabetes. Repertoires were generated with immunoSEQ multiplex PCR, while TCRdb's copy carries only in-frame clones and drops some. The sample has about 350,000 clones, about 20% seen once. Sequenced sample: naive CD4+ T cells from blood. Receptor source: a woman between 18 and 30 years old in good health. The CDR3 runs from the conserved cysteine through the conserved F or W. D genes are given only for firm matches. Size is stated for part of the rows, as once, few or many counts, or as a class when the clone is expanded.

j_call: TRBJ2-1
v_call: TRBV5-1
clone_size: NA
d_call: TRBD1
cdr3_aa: CASSLYFGQGANEQFF
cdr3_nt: TGCGCCAGCAGCTTGTATTTCGGACAGGGGGCGAACGAGCAGTTCTTC

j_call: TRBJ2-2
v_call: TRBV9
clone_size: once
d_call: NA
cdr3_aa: CASSTTVVANTEELFF
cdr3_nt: TGTGCCAGCAGCACGACAGTGGTCGCGAACACCGAGGAGCTGTTTTTT

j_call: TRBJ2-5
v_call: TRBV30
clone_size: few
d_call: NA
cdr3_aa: CAWSLSSGEKETQYF
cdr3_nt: TGTGCCTGGAGTCTCTCATCCGGGGAAAAAGAGACCCAGTACTTC

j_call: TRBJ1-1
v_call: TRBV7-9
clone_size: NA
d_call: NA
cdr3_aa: CASSHPWRANTEAFF
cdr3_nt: TGTGCCAGCAGCCACCCTTGGCGGGCGAACACTGAAGCTTTCTTT

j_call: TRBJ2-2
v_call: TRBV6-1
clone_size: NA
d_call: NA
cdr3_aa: CASSVTGTGELFF
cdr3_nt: TGTGCCAGCAGTGTAACCGGGACCGGGGAGCTGTTTTTT

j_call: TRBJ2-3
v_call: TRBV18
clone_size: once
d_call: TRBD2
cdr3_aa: CASSRTGGGQDTQYF
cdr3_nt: TGTGCCAGCTCACGAACGGGGGGGGGCCAAGATACGCAGTATTTT

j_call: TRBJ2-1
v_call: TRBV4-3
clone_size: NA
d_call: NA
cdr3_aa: CASSVSLPGAGSYNEQFF
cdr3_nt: TGCGCCAGCAGCGTAAGTCTACCCGGGGCGGGATCCTACAATGAGCAGTTCTTC

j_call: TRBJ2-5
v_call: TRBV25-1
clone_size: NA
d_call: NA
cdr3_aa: CASSVLGGQYSQETQYF
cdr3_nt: TGTGCCAGCAGTGTACTCGGGGGACAGTATTCCCAAGAGACCCAGTACTTC

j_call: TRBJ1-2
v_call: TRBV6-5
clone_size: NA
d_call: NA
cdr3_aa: CASIPAGRDYGYTF
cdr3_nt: TGTGCCAGCATTCCGGCGGGGCGTGACTATGGCTACACCTTC

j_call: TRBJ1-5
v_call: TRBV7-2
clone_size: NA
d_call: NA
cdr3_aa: CASSLRQDWPQHF
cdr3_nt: TGTGCCAGCAGCTTAAGACAGGATTGGCCCCAGCATTTT

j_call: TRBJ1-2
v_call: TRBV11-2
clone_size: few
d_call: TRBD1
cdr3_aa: CASGTGSYGYTF
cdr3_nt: TGTGCCAGCGGGACAGGATCCTATGGCTACACCTTC

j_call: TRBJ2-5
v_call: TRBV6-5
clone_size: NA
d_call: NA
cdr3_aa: CASSSRVETQYF
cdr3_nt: TGTGCCAGCAGTAGCAGGGTTGAGACCCAGTACTTC

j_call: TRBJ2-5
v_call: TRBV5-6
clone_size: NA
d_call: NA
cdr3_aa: CASSFWGGLKETQYF
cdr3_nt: TGTGCCAGCAGCTTTTGGGGGGGCCTTAAGGAGACCCAGTACTTC

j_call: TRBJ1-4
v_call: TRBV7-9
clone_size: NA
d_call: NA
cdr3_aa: CASSYGQINEKLFF
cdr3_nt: TGTGCCAGCAGCTATGGACAGATTAATGAAAAACTGTTTTTT

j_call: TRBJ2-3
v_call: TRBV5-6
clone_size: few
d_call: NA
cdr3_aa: CASSYRTAYTQYF
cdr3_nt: TGTGCCAGCAGCTACCGGACAGCCTATACGCAGTATTTT

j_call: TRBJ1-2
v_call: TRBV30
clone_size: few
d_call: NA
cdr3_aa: CAWSVYGLNYGYTF
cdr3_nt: TGTGCCTGGAGTGTCTACGGTTTGAACTATGGCTACACCTTC

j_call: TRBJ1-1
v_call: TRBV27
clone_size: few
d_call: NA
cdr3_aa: CASSLLKNTEAFF
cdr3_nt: TGTGCCAGCAGTTTATTAAAAAATACTGAAGCTTTCTTT

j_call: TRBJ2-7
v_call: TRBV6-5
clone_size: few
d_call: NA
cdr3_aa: CASRRGKVGGYEQYF
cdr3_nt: TGTGCCAGCAGACGTGGTAAGGTGGGGGGCTACGAGCAGTACTTC

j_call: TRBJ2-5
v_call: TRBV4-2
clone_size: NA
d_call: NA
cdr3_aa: CASSQVRDQETQYF
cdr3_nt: TGTGCCAGCAGCCAAGTCAGGGATCAAGAGACCCAGTACTTC

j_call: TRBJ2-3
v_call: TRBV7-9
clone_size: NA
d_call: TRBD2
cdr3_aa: CASSLYPRRGGPDTQYF
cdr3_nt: TGTGCCAGCAGCTTATACCCCCGGCGGGGGGGCCCAGATACGCAGTATTTT

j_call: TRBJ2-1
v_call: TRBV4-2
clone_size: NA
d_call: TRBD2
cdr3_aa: CASSQSLAGGNEQFF
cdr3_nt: TGTGCCAGCAGCCAAAGCCTAGCGGGGGGTAATGAGCAGTTCTTC

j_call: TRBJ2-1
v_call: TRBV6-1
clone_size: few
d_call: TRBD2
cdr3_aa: CASLGLAGDNEQFF
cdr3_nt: TGTGCCAGCCTGGGACTAGCGGGAGACAATGAGCAGTTCTTC

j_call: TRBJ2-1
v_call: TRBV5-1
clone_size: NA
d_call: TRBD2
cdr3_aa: CASSAGRYNEQFF
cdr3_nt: TGCGCCAGCAGCGCCGGGAGGTACAATGAGCAGTTCTTC

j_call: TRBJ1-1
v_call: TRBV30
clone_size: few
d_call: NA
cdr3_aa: CAWSTDTGQNTEAFF
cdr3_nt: TGTGCCTGGAGTACGGACACGGGACAGAACACTGAAGCTTTCTTT

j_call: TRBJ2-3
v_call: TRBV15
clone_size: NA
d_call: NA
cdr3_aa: CATSRALVDTQYF
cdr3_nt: TGTGCCACCAGCAGAGCACTAGTCGATACGCAGTATTTT